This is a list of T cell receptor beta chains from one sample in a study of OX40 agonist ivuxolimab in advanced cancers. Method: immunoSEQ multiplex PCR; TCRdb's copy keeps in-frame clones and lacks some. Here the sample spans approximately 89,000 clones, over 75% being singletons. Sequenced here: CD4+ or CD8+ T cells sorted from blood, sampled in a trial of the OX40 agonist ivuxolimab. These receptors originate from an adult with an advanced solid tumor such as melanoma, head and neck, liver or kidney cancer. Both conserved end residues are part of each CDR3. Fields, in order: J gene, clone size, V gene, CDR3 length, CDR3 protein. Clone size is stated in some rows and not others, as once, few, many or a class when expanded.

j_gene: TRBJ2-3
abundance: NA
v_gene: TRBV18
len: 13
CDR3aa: CASSPSLADTQYF

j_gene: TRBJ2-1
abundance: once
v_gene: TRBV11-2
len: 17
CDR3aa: CASSLDRLAGAVNEQFF

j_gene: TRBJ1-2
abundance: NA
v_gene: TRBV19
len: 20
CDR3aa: CASSIRSGATDLPPLNGYTF

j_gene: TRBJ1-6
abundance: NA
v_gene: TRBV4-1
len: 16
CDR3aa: CASSLDRGSDNSPLHF

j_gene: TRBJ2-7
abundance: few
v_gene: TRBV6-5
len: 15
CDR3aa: CASSRARSGSYEQYF

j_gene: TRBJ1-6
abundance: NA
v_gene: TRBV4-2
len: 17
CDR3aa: CASSARRASGNNSPLHF

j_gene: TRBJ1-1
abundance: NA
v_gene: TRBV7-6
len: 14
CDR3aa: CASSPGQVNTEAFF

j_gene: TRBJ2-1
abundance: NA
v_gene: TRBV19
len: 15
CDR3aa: CASSNNRGPYNEQFF

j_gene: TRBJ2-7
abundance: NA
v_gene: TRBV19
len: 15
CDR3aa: CASSIYRTGGDEQYF

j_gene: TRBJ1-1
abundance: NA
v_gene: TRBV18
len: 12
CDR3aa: CASSPQNTEAFF

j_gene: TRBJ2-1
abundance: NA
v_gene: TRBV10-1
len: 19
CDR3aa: CASSAPGTGISSSYNEQFF

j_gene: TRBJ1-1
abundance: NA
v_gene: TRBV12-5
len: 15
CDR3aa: CASASGSPLRTEAFF

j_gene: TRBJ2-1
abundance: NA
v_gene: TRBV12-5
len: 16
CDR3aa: CASGPPSTAWYNEQFF

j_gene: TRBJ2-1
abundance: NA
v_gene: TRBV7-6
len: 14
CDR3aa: CASSEAGDYNEQFF

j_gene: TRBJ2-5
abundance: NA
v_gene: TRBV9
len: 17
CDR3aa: CASSVGPLSAGARTQYF

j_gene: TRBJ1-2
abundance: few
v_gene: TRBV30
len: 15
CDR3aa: CAWRRDRAVNYGYTF

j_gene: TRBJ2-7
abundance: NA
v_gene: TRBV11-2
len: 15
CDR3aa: CASSSWDRSTYEQYF

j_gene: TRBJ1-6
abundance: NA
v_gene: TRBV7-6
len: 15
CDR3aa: CASSPFAGNNSPLHF

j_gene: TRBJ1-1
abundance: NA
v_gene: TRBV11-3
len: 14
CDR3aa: CASSPDRGNTEAFF

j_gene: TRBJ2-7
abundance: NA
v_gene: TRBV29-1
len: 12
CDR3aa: CSPRDRGREQYF

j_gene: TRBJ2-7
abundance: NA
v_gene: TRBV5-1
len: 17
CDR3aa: CASSWKTGDRASYEQYF

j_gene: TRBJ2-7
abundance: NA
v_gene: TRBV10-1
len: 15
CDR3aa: CASSSPGTGSLEQYF

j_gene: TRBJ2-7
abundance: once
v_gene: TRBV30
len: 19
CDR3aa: CAWSHSAFPRDSWNYEQYF